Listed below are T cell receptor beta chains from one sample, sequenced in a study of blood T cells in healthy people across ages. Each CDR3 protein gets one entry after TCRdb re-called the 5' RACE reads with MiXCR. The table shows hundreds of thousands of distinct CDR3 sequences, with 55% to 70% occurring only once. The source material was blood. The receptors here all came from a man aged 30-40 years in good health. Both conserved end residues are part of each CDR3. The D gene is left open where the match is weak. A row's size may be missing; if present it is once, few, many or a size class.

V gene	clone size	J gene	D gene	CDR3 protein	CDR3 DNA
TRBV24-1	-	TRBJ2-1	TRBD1	CATIPIKGDRGAYNEQFF	TGTGCCACCATTCCTATTAAGGGGGACAGGGGGGCATACAATGAGCAGTTCTTC
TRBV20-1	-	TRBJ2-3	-	CSARSTGVGRDTQYF	TGCAGTGCTAGGAGCACGGGCGTGGGAAGGGATACGCAGTATTTT
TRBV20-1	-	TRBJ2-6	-	CSARDLQGEINVLTF	TGCAGTGCTAGAGATCTCCAAGGAGAAATCAACGTCCTGACTTTC
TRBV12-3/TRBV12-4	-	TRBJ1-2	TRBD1	CASSLDRGRGYTF	TGTGCCAGCAGTCTCGACAGGGGCCGCGGCTACACCTTC
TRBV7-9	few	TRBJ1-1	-	CASSFDPVTEAFF	TGTGCCAGCAGCTTCGACCCCGTCACTGAAGCTTTCTTT
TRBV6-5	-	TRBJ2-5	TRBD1	CASSPTGGLLNEQYF	TGTGCCAGCAGCCCGACAGGGGGTCTCTTGAATGAGCAGTACTTC
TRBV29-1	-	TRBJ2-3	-	CSVRVGTLTDTQYF	TGCAGCGTCAGGGTGGGGACGTTAACAGATACGCAGTATTTT
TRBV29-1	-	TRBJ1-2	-	CSAGLTEGGSGYTF	TGCAGCGCGGGCCTCACCGAGGGGGGCTCTGGCTACACCTTC
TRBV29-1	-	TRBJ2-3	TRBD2	CSVARGGLADTQYF	TGCAGCGTTGCCCGGGGGGGCCTGGCAGATACGCAGTATTTT
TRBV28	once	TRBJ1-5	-	CASSLRWDGGYGQPQHF	TGTGCCAGCAGTTTACGATGGGACGGTGGGTACGGACAGCCCCAGCATTTT
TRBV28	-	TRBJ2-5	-	CASSFLHLQETQYF	TGTGCCAGCAGTTTCCTACACCTCCAAGAGACCCAGTACTTC
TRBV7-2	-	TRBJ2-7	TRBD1	CASSLASGQDSYEQYF	TGTGCCAGCAGCTTAGCTTCCGGACAGGATTCCTACGAGCAGTACTTC
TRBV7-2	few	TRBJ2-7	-	CASSLAPGGEQYF	TGTGCCAGCAGCTTAGCGCCCGGGGGCGAGCAGTACTTC
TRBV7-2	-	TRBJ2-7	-	CVSSLTDLRVGQYF	TGTGTCAGCAGCTTAACGGACTTGCGGGTGGGGCAGTACTTC
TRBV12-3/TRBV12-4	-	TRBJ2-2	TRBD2	CASKAIGTTAGELFF	TGTGCCAGCAAAGCCATTGGGACTACCGCCGGGGAGCTGTTTTTT
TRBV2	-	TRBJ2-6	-	CASIRFGANILTF	TGTGCCAGCATTCGTTTCGGGGCCAACATCCTGACTTTC
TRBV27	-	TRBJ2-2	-	CATGTGELFF	TGTGCCACCGGAACCGGGGAGCTGTTTTTT
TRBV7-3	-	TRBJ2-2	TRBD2	CASSRGGVAAGELFF	TGTGCCAGCAGCCGGGGGGGAGTAGCAGCCGGGGAGCTGTTTTTT
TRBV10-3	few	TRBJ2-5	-	CAISAAPQETQYF	TGTGCCATCAGTGCGGCCCCCCAAGAGACCCAGTACTTC